This record covers a single TCR beta chain. The antigen is undetermined. Assay: immunoSEQ multiplex PCR; the TCRdb copy retains only in-frame clones and omits some. The sample gives tens of thousands of clones, 65% to 85% of which show up once; more than 1.2% is in the top ten. This entry comes from a study of OX40 agonist ivuxolimab in advanced cancers. About the research overall: Patients in the trial were receiving intravenous ivuxolimab every 2 weeks, at doses of 0.01 to 10 mg/kg. Partial responses occurred in three patients (one hepatocellular carcinoma, two cutaneous melanoma).

Study-level points and caveats: By week 6 at 0.1 to 3.0 mg/kg, blood CD4+ and CD8+ T cells had expanded clonally. Some nonresponders also had low normalized T-cell clonal expansion.

Germline CDR1 is LNHNV and CDR2 is YYDKDF (reference sequence). The CDR3 has 12 residues. The V end was cut by 5 bases, the J end by 2 bases, with 6 bases between. The receptor's source is an adult with an advanced solid tumor such as melanoma, head and neck, liver or kidney cancer. This rearrangement joins TRBV15 to TRBJ2-5; D call uncertain. Sequenced here: CD4+ or CD8+ T cells sorted from blood, sampled in a trial of the OX40 agonist ivuxolimab. The CDR3 nucleotides read TGTGCCACCAGCCAAACGCAAGAGACCCAGTACTTC. Protein product: CATSQTQETQYF.